The clone carrying this T cell receptor beta chain has only a few counts. TCRdb called the RACE reads again in MiXCR, with one record for every CDR3 protein. The table lists more than 250,000 distinct CDR3 sequences, about 9% of them singletons. CDR1 SGHRS and CDR2 YFSETQ come from the germline V gene. V shed 6 bases and J 7 bases; nucleotides not matched to a gene: 8. This CDR3 has 15 residues. This sample was included in a study of human T cells and chemical hapten exposure. Whole-study context: The patients were mostly female; they had alopecia areata, totalis or universalis.

This sample's time point: pre-sensitization, week 0. Treatment noted: therapeutic diphenylcyclopropenone sensitization with weekly scalp DPC. The rearrangement joins TRBV5-1 to TRBJ2-1, with 12 bases lining up with TRBD2. This specimen was whole blood, taken in connection with sensitization to the hapten diphenylcyclopropenone (DPC). The TCR originated in a woman aged 40 to 50 with alopecia areata. Some clones in this sample may be carry-over from other donors' samples. In nucleotides, the CDR3 is TGCGCCAGCACCAAAGGACTAGCGGGAATAAATGAGCAGTTCTTC. It specifies CASTKGLAGINEQFF.